These 23 T cell receptor beta chains originate from one sample sequenced in a study of T cells after yellow fever vaccination. TCRdb ran MiXCR on the 5' RACE reads and lists one entry per CDR3 protein. The data contain a few hundred thousand distinct CDR3 sequences, more than 3.5% of them singletons. The sample here was PBMCs, taken 15 days after the yellow fever booster vaccination. The receptors come from a man aged 18 to 35 who received the YFV17D yellow fever vaccine.

This clonotype was observed many times. The CDR3 spells CASSLQGGQPQHF. The CDR3 bases are TGTGCCAGCAGTCTCCAGGGAGGTCAGCCCCAGCATTTT. This sequence joins TRBV12-3 or TRBV12-4 and TRBJ1-5; TRBD1 is a possible D gene (5 bases). The CDR3 has 13 amino acids. V shed 5 bases and J shed 6 bases, with 11 bases lying between them.

This clonotype was observed at least ten times. As DNA, the CDR3 is TGTGCCAGCAGTTTAAGATTGCAGCCATCACTCAATGAGCAGTTCTTC. It specifies CASSLRLQPSLNEQFF. The chain recombines TRBV28 with TRBJ2-1, with unresolved D. V lost 2 bases to trimming and J lost 6 bases, with 17 bases between them. Germline V gene sequence: CDR1 MDHEN, CDR2 SYDVKM. This CDR3 is built from 16 residues. The entire variable domain, with the rest obtained from reference TRBV28 and TRBJ2-1, is as follows: DVKVTQSSRYLVKRTGEKVFLECVQDMDHENMFWYRQDPGLGLRLIYFSYDVKMKEKGDIPEGYSVSREKKERFSLILESASTNQTSMYLCASSLRLQPSLNEQFFGPGTRLTVL.

In this sample, this clonotype turned up many times. This chain connects TRBV10-3 to TRBJ1-5; no reliable D call. The CDR3 runs to 14 residues. Trimming removed 8 bases at V and 0 bases at J, with 11 bases between. Germline V gene data show CDR1 as ENHRY and CDR2 as SYGVKD. CDR3 in DNA: TGTGCCATCGGCCAAGGCGGTAGCAATCAGCCCCAGCATTTT. This encodes CAIGQGGSNQPQHF.

This clonotype was seen at least ten times. The chain uses TRBV27 and TRBJ2-2, with 8 bases aligning to TRBD1. V gave up 8 bases and J gave up 7 bases; unmatched junction bases: 9. Germline assignment: CDR1 MNHEY and CDR2 SMNVEV (reference sequence). CDR3 length: 14 residues. CDR3 nucleotide sequence: TGTGCCAGCGCCTGGACAGGGATCTTCGGGGAGCTGTTTTTT. It encodes CASAWTGIFGELFF.

This clonotype was picked up many times. The chain combines TRBV12-3 or TRBV12-4 with TRBJ2-7, with 9 positions matching TRBD2. There are 15 residues in the CDR3. Trimming removed 7 bases from V and 5 bases from J; junction bases left unmatched: 12. Here the CDR3 reads CASNLGTSYTNEQYF. The CDR3 DNA reads as TGTGCCAGCAACCTAGGGACTAGCTATACCAACGAGCAGTACTTC.

Ten or more counts support this clonotype. The rearrangement links TRBV30 to TRBJ1-2, with D perhaps TRBD1 (5 bases). This CDR3 is 14 amino acids long. Trimming stripped 3 bases from V and 2 bases from J, with 13 bases between. The germline CDR1 and CDR2 sequences are GTSNPN and SVGIG (reference sequence). CDR3 protein: CAWSNQGDNYGYTF. The CDR3 coding sequence is TGTGCCTGGAGCAACCAAGGGGACAACTATGGCTACACCTTC.

This clonotype was recorded at least ten times. V is TRBV30 and J is TRBJ1-2; no reliable D call. The ends were cut back, 3 bases at V and 4 bases at J, with 12 bases in the middle. The CDR3 is 13 residues long. Germline lookup yields CDR1 GTSNPN and CDR2 SVGIG (reference sequence). The CDR3 loop reads CAWSDGASYGYTF. The CDR3 DNA reads TGTGCCTGGAGCGACGGAGCTAGCTATGGCTACACCTTC.

This clonotype has ten or more counts. The chain carries TRBV24-1 and TRBJ2-3; D ambiguous. V was cut by 6 bases and J by 1 base, with 10 bases left in between. CDR3 size: 14 residues. Looked up from germline, CDR1 is KGHDR and CDR2 is SFDVKD. CDR3 amino acids: CATSRGEGTDTQYF. The CDR3, as DNA: TGTGCCACCAGTAGAGGAGAGGGCACAGATACGCAGTATTTT.

This clonotype was seen more than once but under ten times. The chain combines TRBV20-1 with TRBJ1-1, with D perhaps matching TRBD1 (5 bases). Germline CDR1 is DFQATT and CDR2 is SNEGSKA (reference sequence). There are 14 residues in the CDR3. V lost 6 bases, J lost 3 bases, and 17 bases lay in between. CDR3: CSARDGLGDTEAFF. CDR3 in DNA: TGCAGTGCCAGGGACGGGTTGGGGGACACTGAAGCTTTCTTT.

The sample holds many counts of this clonotype. The chain links TRBV7-2 to TRBJ1-1; D gene unclear. This CDR3 is built from 15 residues. Trimming cost V 2 bases and J 1 base, with 11 bases left between them. Germline CDR1 SGHTA, CDR2 FQGNSA. The CDR3 reads CASSLYTVQNTEAFF. The CDR3, as DNA: TGTGCCAGCAGCTTATATACGGTACAGAACACTGAAGCTTTCTTT.

This clonotype occurred many times. The chain links TRBV15 to TRBJ2-3, with a weak D call TRBD1 (6 bases). V lost 0 bases and J lost 4, with 11 bases in between. The CDR3 extends over 15 amino acids. Germline lookup yields CDR1 LNHNV and CDR2 YYDKDF (reference sequence). The CDR3 coding sequence is TGTGCCACCAGCAGAGACAGGGGTAGCGCAGATACGCAGTATTTT. Translating gives CATSRDRGSADTQYF.

The rearrangement links TRBV19 to TRBJ1-5; a weak D match, TRBD1 (6 bases). V was cut by 9 bases and J by 2 bases, with 14 bases left in between. Per germline, CDR1 LNHDA and CDR2 SQIVND (reference sequence). This CDR3 has 14 amino acids. The CDR3: CASGPGGRNQPQHF. The CDR3 DNA follows: TGTGCCAGCGGGCCTGGGGGCCGCAATCAGCCCCAGCATTTT.

This clonotype was seen ten or more times. The chain joins TRBV5-1 to TRBJ1-5; tentative D call: TRBD1 (6 bases). This CDR3 region has 15 residues. Germline V gene sequence: CDR1 SGHRS, CDR2 YFSETQ. The V end lost 4 bases, the J end lost 2 bases, and 13 bases lay between the germline ends. CDR3 loop: CASSLGGMGNQPQHF. The CDR3 region has the DNA TGCGCCAGCAGCCTAGGGGGTATGGGCAATCAGCCCCAGCATTTT.

This clonotype has at least ten counts. This rearrangement joins TRBV29-1 to TRBJ1-2, with TRBD1 identical over 9 bases. The CDR3 is 14 residues long. The germline gives CDR1 SQVTM, CDR2 ANQGSEA. V gave up 7 bases and J gave up 4 bases; unmatched junction bases: 10. CDR3 in amino acids: CSAGTGNYGYGYTF. The CDR3 nucleotides are TGCAGCGCCGGGACAGGGAATTATGGCTATGGCTACACCTTC.

V is TRBV5-1 and J is TRBJ2-2; 8 nucleotides agree with TRBD1. The germline gives CDR1 SGHRS, CDR2 YFSETQ. The CDR3 length is 15 residues. V was clipped by 4 bases and J by 7 bases; unmatched bases: 9. Here the CDR3 reads CASSPDRVGNGELFF. CDR3 nucleotide sequence: TGCGCCAGCAGCCCGGACAGGGTCGGTAACGGGGAGCTGTTTTTT.

Many counts were recorded for this clonotype. The V gene is TRBV7-2, the J gene TRBJ1-1; D not resolved. The CDR3 runs 13 residues. The V end was cut by 4 bases, the J end by 2 bases, with 8 bases between. Germline assignment: CDR1 SGHTA and CDR2 FQGNSA. CDR3 coding DNA: TGTGCCAGCAGCTCAAACCTAAACACTGAAGCTTTCTTT. It is translated as CASSSNLNTEAFF.

This clonotype was seen ten or more times. The rearrangement joins TRBV5-1 to TRBJ2-1; D possibly corresponds to TRBD1 (5 bases). V dropped 3 bases and J dropped 0 bases, with 19 bases sitting between them. The CDR3 is 18 amino acids. Germline V lookup: CDR1 SGHRS, CDR2 YFSETQ. CDR3: CASSSGVRGESSYNEQFF. The CDR3 DNA reads TGCGCCAGCAGCTCTGGGGTAAGGGGCGAAAGCTCCTACAATGAGCAGTTCTTC.

The CDR3 DNA reads TGCGCCAGCAGCTTGGGGGTTATGGACTATGGCTACACCTTC. Residues: CASSLGVMDYGYTF. This chain connects TRBV5-1 to TRBJ1-2, with D unclear. Trimming pared 0 bases from V and 3 bases from J, leaving 9 bases between. The CDR3 length is 14 residues. CDR1 is SGHRS, CDR2 YFSETQ, per germline.

This clonotype was seen at least ten times. The chain combines TRBV7-9 with TRBJ2-3; TRBD1 agrees at 10 bases. Germline CDR1 is SEHNR and CDR2 is FQNEAQ (reference sequence). V lost 5 bases and J lost 2; bases outside the gene matches: 4. The CDR3 is 15 amino acids. The DNA of the CDR3 is TGTGCCAGCAGCCGGGACAGGGGATACACAGATACGCAGTATTTT. Protein product: CASSRDRGYTDTQYF.

There are many counts of this clonotype. The gene calls are TRBV12-3 or TRBV12-4 and TRBJ2-1; a possible D gene is TRBD1 (5 bases). The CDR3 is made up of 18 amino acids. Deletions cut 1 base from V and 0 bases from J, with 16 bases between. The CDR3 region has the DNA TGTGCCAGCAGTTTAGAGTCCAGGGCCCCTAGCTCCTACAATGAGCAGTTCTTC. This encodes CASSLESRAPSSYNEQFF.

This clonotype turned up a few times. The V and J genes are TRBV29-1 and TRBJ1-2; unclear D gene. This CDR3 comprises 15 residues. Germline CDR1 is SQVTM and CDR2 is ANQGSEA. V shed 5 bases and J shed 1 base, with 17 bases lying between them. The CDR3 DNA reads TGCAGCGTTCCTGTTGTTCTGGCTGATAACTATGGCTACACCTTC. Protein: CSVPVVLADNYGYTF. Full variable domain (rest looked up from reference TRBV29-1 and TRBJ1-2): SAVISQKPSRDICQRGTSLTIQCQVDSQVTMMFWYRQQPGQSLTLIATANQGSEATYESGFVIDKFPISRPNLTFSTLTVSNMSPEDSSIYLCSVPVVLADNYGYTFGSGTRLTVV.

Ten or more counts support this clonotype. This rearrangement joins TRBV5-1 to TRBJ1-1; D gene ambiguous. CDR1 is SGHRS and CDR2 is YFSETQ in the germline V gene. Trimming shortened V by 1 base and J by 4 bases, and 8 bases separated the two germline ends. CDR3 length equals 13 residues. In DNA form, the CDR3 reads TGCGCCAGCAGCTTGAACGGAGCCACTGAAGCTTTCTTT. Translation gives CASSLNGATEAFF.

This clonotype showed up just a few times. This chain links TRBV18 with TRBJ1-5, with D possibly TRBD1 on 6 matching bases. The CDR3 consists of 16 residues. Deletions cut 8 bases from V and 2 bases from J, with 19 bases between. Looked up from germline, CDR1 is KGHSH and CDR2 is LQKENI. The CDR3: CASPPRGRRGNQPQHF. CDR3 nucleotides: TGTGCCAGCCCCCCCCGGGGGCGCAGGGGCAATCAGCCCCAGCATTTT.